The 5 T cell receptor beta chains below come from one sample, sequenced in a study of glioma-infiltrating T cells after dendritic cell vaccination. Assay: immunoSEQ multiplex PCR; the TCRdb copy retains only in-frame clones and omits some. Of some 60,000 clones in the sample, 70% to 85% were seen once. Regarding time point: after dendritic cell vaccination, including at tumor progression/relapse. The material was blood, obtained after dendritic cell vaccination. These receptors all come from a human donor with glioblastoma.

The CDR3 nucleotides read TGTGCCAGCAGCCAAGATACGGCAGGGCAGAGTGGAAACACCATATATTTT. Translation gives CASSQDTAGQSGNTIYF. This chain uses TRBV4-2 with TRBJ1-3; D possibly corresponds to TRBD1 (5 bases). Trimming left V 0 bases short and J 3 bases short, with 15 bases between. The V gene's germline CDR1 is LGHNA and CDR2 YNFKEQ. The CDR3 runs to 17 residues.

The genes are TRBV10-3 and TRBJ2-1; D gene unclear. The germline V gene encodes CDR1 ENHRY and CDR2 SYGVKD. Trimming took off 6 bases at V and 4 bases at J, with 7 bases between the two ends. The length of the CDR3 is 12 residues. The CDR3 nucleotides are TGTGCCATCAGCCTACCTTACAATGAGCAGTTCTTC. Translated, it gives CAISLPYNEQFF.

Only a few counts were recorded for this clone. This chain links TRBV19 with TRBJ1-6; no reliable D call. CDR1 and CDR2 (germline): LNHDA, SQIVND (reference sequence). Trimming shortened V by 3 bases and J by 10 bases, and 16 bases separated the two germline ends. This CDR3 has 15 amino acids. Here the CDR3 reads CASSIADGVGSPLHF. CDR3 bases: TGTGCCAGTAGTATCGCGGACGGGGTAGGCTCACCCCTCCACTTT.

CDR3 residues: CASRIGTGGYNEQFF. CDR3 coding DNA: TGTGCCAGCAGGATAGGGACAGGGGGCTACAATGAGCAGTTCTTC. This chain joins TRBV27 and TRBJ2-1; 11 bases are a match to TRBD1. After removal of 6 bases from V and 3 bases from J, the junction contained 4 bases not matched to a gene. The CDR3 runs to 15 residues. Germline lookup yields CDR1 MNHEY and CDR2 SMNVEV (reference sequence).

This clone was detected only a few times. The chain links TRBV14 to TRBJ1-4; D may be TRBD1 (6 bases). V lost 0 bases and J 8 bases, leaving 16 bases between the germline ends. CDR3 length equals 16 residues. Per the germline V gene, CDR1 is SGHDN and CDR2 is FVKESK. The CDR3: CASSQDRQGRREKLFF. DNA for the CDR3: TGTGCCAGCAGCCAAGATCGTCAGGGGAGACGGGAAAAACTGTTTTTT.